These 32 T cell receptor beta chains were sequenced from one sample in a study of cytotoxic CD8 clonotypes in ibrutinib-treated CLL. Some clones are missing from TCRdb's copy, which holds only in-frame ones; the method was immunoSEQ multiplex PCR. Of some 290,000 clones listed, almost 80% were seen once; the top ten hold 6.7%. Sequenced here: PBMCs, sampled before ibrutinib treatment. Every receptor here comes from a human donor with chronic lymphocytic leukemia.

In its sample, this clone was seen once. The chain's CDR3 is CASRLTSTTYEQYF. The DNA of the CDR3 is TGTGCCAGCAGACTGACTAGCACGACCTACGAGCAGTACTTC. V is TRBV27 and J is TRBJ2-7; 7 nucleotides match TRBD2. The CDR3 runs 14 residues. The V segment lost 6 bases and the J segment 2 bases; nucleotides outside the gene matches: 7. CDR1 is MNHEY, CDR2 SMNVEV, per germline (reference sequence).

The chain has TRBV18 and TRBJ1-1; TRBD1 matches 7 bases. V trimming: 2 bases; J trimming: 4 bases; junction bases outside the gene matches: 10. There are 16 residues in the CDR3. Per the germline V gene, CDR1 is KGHSH and CDR2 is LQKENI. CDR3 bases: TGTGCCAGCTCACCATCGCAGGGGGTGGGAAGCACTGAAGCTTTCTTT. As protein: CASSPSQGVGSTEAFF.

The V call is TRBV7-3, the J call TRBJ1-2; D is possibly TRBD1 (5 bases). The CDR3 contains 13 residues. The V and J ends lost 2 bases and 7 bases respectively, with 11 bases between them. Germline V gene data show CDR1 as SGHTA and CDR2 as FQGTGA. CDR3 sequence: CASSLGQGAGYTF. The CDR3, as DNA: TGTGCCAGCAGCTTAGGCCAGGGTGCTGGCTACACCTTC.

This clone was seen a handful of times. J is TRBJ2-6 and V is TRBV27; D call uncertain. CDR1 is MNHEY and CDR2 is SMNVEV in the germline V gene (reference sequence). The CDR3 contains 14 residues. Trimming removed 1 base from V and 4 bases from J, with 5 bases in between. CDR3 protein: CASSLWPGANVLTF. The CDR3 region has the DNA TGTGCCAGCAGTTTATGGCCCGGGGCCAACGTCCTGACTTTC.

The chain combines TRBV10-3 with TRBJ2-1; no firm D call. The CDR3 runs 11 residues. Trimming left V 4 bases short and J 5 bases short, with 3 bases between. The germline V gene encodes CDR1 ENHRY and CDR2 SYGVKD. The CDR3 reads CAISANNEQFF. For the CDR3, the DNA is TGTGCCATCAGTGCCAACAATGAGCAGTTCTTC.

In DNA form, the CDR3 reads TGTGCCAGCAGCACAGTCGGTGGCTACACCTTC. Translating gives CASSTVGGYTF. V and J are TRBV6-6 and TRBJ1-2, with D unclear. Per the germline V gene, CDR1 is MNHNY and CDR2 is SVGAGI (reference sequence). CDR3 length equals 11 residues. The ends were cut back, 6 bases at V and 7 bases at J, with 9 bases in the middle.

This clone has only one observation. The chain links TRBV10-3 to TRBJ2-1; D perhaps matches TRBD2 (6 bases). Germline-derived CDR1 and CDR2 are ENHRY and SYGVKD. The CDR3 covers 17 residues. The V end lost 4 bases, the J end lost 2 bases, and 18 bases lay between the germline ends. In DNA form, the CDR3 reads TGTGCCATCAGTGGGATAGGGGAGGAAGGGACCTACAATGAGCAGTTCTTC. Amino acid sequence: CAISGIGEEGTYNEQFF.

This sequence joins TRBV25-1 and TRBJ2-3; possibly TRBD1 for D (6 bases). Trimming removed 7 bases at V and 2 bases at J, with 10 bases between. The CDR3 has 13 residues. Germline V CDR1 and CDR2: MGHDK, SYGVNS. Written as DNA, the CDR3 is TGTGCCAGCACCAGGGGATCCACAGATACGCAGTATTTT. Amino acid sequence: CASTRGSTDTQYF.

This clone was counted only a few times. The rearrangement links TRBV4-3 to TRBJ1-4, with 7 bases aligning to TRBD1. The V segment lost 5 bases and the J segment 7 bases; nucleotides outside the gene matches: 13. The germline V gene encodes CDR1 LGHNA and CDR2 YSLEER. CDR3 length: 16 residues. CDR3 region: CASSLVANRGSEKLFF. The CDR3 nucleotides are TGCGCCAGCAGCTTGGTCGCGAACAGGGGAAGTGAAAAACTGTTTTTT.

This rearrangement joins TRBV19 to TRBJ1-2; D is possibly TRBD1 (6 bases). The V and J ends lost 4 bases and 4 bases respectively, with 16 bases between them. The CDR3 runs to 15 residues. Germline CDR1 is LNHDA and CDR2 is SQIVND (reference sequence). As DNA, the CDR3 is TGTGCCAGTAGTACTGTACAGGGTCGGACCTATGGCTACACCTTC. Protein product: CASSTVQGRTYGYTF.

This chain connects TRBV18 to TRBJ2-7, with D possibly matching TRBD2 (6 bases). Germline V lookup: CDR1 KGHSH, CDR2 LQKENI. The CDR3 spans 16 residues. V was shortened by 2 bases and J by 6 bases, with 20 bases between the two germline ends. CDR3 amino acids: CASSPSRGQGGGEQYF. The CDR3 DNA is TGTGCCAGCTCACCATCTAGAGGCCAGGGAGGCGGCGAGCAGTACTTC.

The CDR3 sequence: CASSLEPYNEQFF. CDR3 in DNA: TGTGCCAGCAGCTTAGAACCATACAATGAGCAGTTCTTC. The chain carries TRBV11-2 and TRBJ2-1; D unclear. Germline V gene data show CDR1 as SGHAT and CDR2 as FQNNGV. The CDR3 is 13 residues long. With 0 bases removed from V and 4 bases from J, the gap between germline ends came to 4 bases.

The J gene is TRBJ1-2, the V gene TRBV7-2; D possibly corresponds to TRBD1 (5 bases). Between the trimmed V and J ends, which lost 2 bases and 6 bases, there was a span of 10 bases. CDR1 and CDR2 from the germline V gene are SGHTA and FQGNSA. CDR3 length: 13 residues. Here the CDR3 DNA reads TGTGCCAGCAGCTTATGGGCAGGGAATGGCTACACCTTC. This translates into CASSLWAGNGYTF.

V gene TRBV10-3 combines with J gene TRBJ2-7, with D possibly matching TRBD1 (6 bases). V was pared by 6 bases and J by 2 bases, with 17 bases between. CDR3 length: 15 residues. Germline values: CDR1 ENHRY, CDR2 SYGVKD. The CDR3: CAISERGTITYEQYF. The CDR3 coding sequence is TGTGCCATCAGCGAACGAGGGACAATTACCTACGAGCAGTACTTC.

The chain is built from TRBV4-3 and TRBJ2-7; D gene uncertain. Trimming removed 4 bases from V and 3 bases from J, with 10 bases in between. The CDR3 is 13 residues long. Germline CDR1 reads LGHNA; CDR2 reads YSLEER. This chain's CDR3 is CASSPRDHYEQYF. CDR3 sequence (DNA): TGCGCCAGCAGCCCCCGCGATCACTACGAGCAGTACTTC.

This clone was observed a single time. The chain employs TRBV5-1 and TRBJ1-3; maybe TRBD1 (6 bases). Trimming stripped 3 bases from V and 2 bases from J, with 9 bases between. Germline V gene sequence: CDR1 SGHRS, CDR2 YFSETQ. This CDR3 contains 14 residues. Here the CDR3 reads CASSSTGTGNTIYF. CDR3 in DNA: TGCGCCAGCAGCTCGACAGGTACTGGAAACACCATATATTTT.

This chain uses TRBV5-1 with TRBJ2-7; TRBD2 is a possible D gene (5 bases). Between the trimmed V and J ends, which lost 4 bases and 7 bases, there was a span of 15 bases. Germline values: CDR1 SGHRS, CDR2 YFSETQ. This CDR3 spans 13 amino acids. The CDR3 sequence: CASSADPTGEQYF. The CDR3 nucleotides read TGCGCCAGCAGCGCGGACCCGACGGGGGAGCAGTACTTC.

The chain joins TRBV29-1 to TRBJ2-7, with 8 bases identical to TRBD1. The CDR3 has 14 residues. Trimming removed 0 bases from V and 3 bases from J; junction bases left unmatched: 4. The V gene's germline CDR1 is SQVTM and CDR2 ANQGSEA. In DNA form, the CDR3 reads TGCAGCGTTGAAGATCTGGGGACAGGCTACGAGCAGTACTTC. It translates to CSVEDLGTGYEQYF.

This clone was observed a single time. The V gene is TRBV6-1, the J gene TRBJ1-2, with TRBD1 as a possible D gene (6 bases). The germline CDR1 and CDR2 sequences are MNHNS and SASEGT. Trimming shortened V by 4 bases and J by 2 bases, and 8 bases separated the two germline ends. This CDR3 is 13 amino acids long. CDR3 loop: CASSVDSNYGYTF. Here the CDR3 DNA reads TGTGCCAGCAGTGTGGACAGCAACTATGGCTACACCTTC.

The CDR3 here is CASSSQGAPETQYF. In DNA, the CDR3 is TGTGCCAGCAGCTCCCAGGGGGCGCCGGAGACCCAGTACTTC. The chain combines TRBV7-3 with TRBJ2-5, with 8 bases that match TRBD1. This CDR3 has 14 amino acids. Trimming took 4 bases from V and 5 from J; bases not matched to a gene: 6. Per germline, CDR1 SGHTA and CDR2 FQGTGA.

The chain's CDR3 is CASSPLDRTSVTDTQYF. The CDR3 DNA reads TGTGCCAGCAGCCCCCTCGATAGGACTAGCGTGACAGATACGCAGTATTTT. This chain joins TRBV5-4 and TRBJ2-3, with TRBD2 identical over 9 bases. Looked up from germline, CDR1 is SGHNT and CDR2 is YYREEE (reference sequence). This CDR3 has 17 residues. After removal of 4 bases from V and 3 bases from J, the junction contained 12 bases not matched to a gene.

This clone appeared once. J is TRBJ2-3 and V is TRBV5-8; no definite D call. The CDR3 runs 15 residues. Germline V gene lookup returns CDR1 SGHTS and CDR2 YDEGEE. V lost 0 bases, J lost 0 bases, and 8 bases lay in between. This CDR3 is CASSLGRASTDTQYF. CDR3 bases: TGTGCCAGCAGCTTGGGCAGAGCTAGCACAGATACGCAGTATTTT.

The rearrangement links TRBV9 to TRBJ2-7, with D possibly TRBD2 on 6 matching bases. Germline values: CDR1 SGDLS, CDR2 YYNGEE. V was shortened by 0 bases and J by 3 bases, with 10 bases between the two germline ends. CDR3 length: 14 residues. CDR3 in amino acids: CASSVGGDNYEQYF. The CDR3 DNA sequence: TGTGCCAGCAGCGTAGGGGGGGATAACTACGAGCAGTACTTC.

The sample holds a few counts of this clone. This chain links TRBV6-5 with TRBJ2-7, with a weak D call TRBD2 (6 bases). V lost 6 bases to trimming and J lost 0 bases, with 12 bases between them. Germline V lookup: CDR1 MNHEY, CDR2 SVGAGI. The CDR3 is made up of 14 amino acids. The CDR3 loop is CASRKRASSYEQYF. The CDR3 DNA reads TGTGCCAGCAGGAAGCGGGCCTCCTCCTACGAGCAGTACTTC.

J is TRBJ2-7 and V is TRBV15; D remains ambiguous. The ends were cut back, 1 base at V and 2 bases at J, with 9 bases in the middle. The CDR3 is made up of 14 amino acids. Germline loops: CDR1 LNHNV, CDR2 YYDKDF (reference sequence). Written as DNA, the CDR3 is TGTGCCACCAGCAGAGGCGGCCGGACCTACGAGCAGTACTTC. This encodes CATSRGGRTYEQYF.

CDR3: CSGSRANTGELFF. Written as DNA, the CDR3 is TGCAGCGGGAGTAGAGCAAACACCGGGGAGCTGTTTTTT. The chain links TRBV29-1 to TRBJ2-2; D is unresolved. Trimming took off 7 bases at V and 2 bases at J, with 11 bases between the two ends. CDR1 is SQVTM and CDR2 is ANQGSEA in the germline V gene. There are 13 residues in the CDR3.

The gene calls are TRBV9 and TRBJ2-3; D uncertain. Trimming removed 3 bases from V and 3 bases from J, with 8 bases in between. The CDR3 spans 13 residues. The germline V gene encodes CDR1 SGDLS and CDR2 YYNGEE. In DNA, the CDR3 is TGTGCCAGCAGCGGACCCAAGACAGATACGCAGTATTTT. Translating gives CASSGPKTDTQYF.

The chain has TRBV15 and TRBJ1-4; D not certain. This CDR3 region has 15 residues. V gave up 0 bases and J gave up 4 bases, with 9 bases separating them. CDR1 and CDR2 from the germline V gene are LNHNV and YYDKDF (reference sequence). CDR3 sequence: CATSREYGNNEKLFF. The CDR3, as DNA: TGTGCCACCAGCAGAGAATATGGTAATAATGAAAAACTGTTTTTT.

This chain links TRBV19 with TRBJ1-2; D perhaps matches TRBD1 (5 bases). The CDR3 has 14 amino acids. V was cut by 3 bases and J by 2 bases, with 10 bases left in between. Germline V gives CDR1 LNHDA, CDR2 SQIVND (reference sequence). The CDR3 protein is CASSMAGRNYGYTF. CDR3 nucleotide sequence: TGTGCCAGTAGTATGGCAGGGCGAAACTATGGCTACACCTTC.

Here the CDR3 reads CATSPRTVTITGELFF. The CDR3, as DNA: TGTGCCACCAGCCCTCGGACAGTAACAATCACCGGGGAGCTGTTTTTT. The chain employs TRBV15 and TRBJ2-2; the D gene is possibly TRBD1 (6 bases). The CDR3 totals 16 residues. V lost 5 bases and J lost 4, with 17 bases in between. Per the germline V gene, CDR1 is LNHNV and CDR2 is YYDKDF (reference sequence).

This clone occurred once. J is TRBJ2-3 and V is TRBV29-1, with 7 bases that match TRBD2. J lost 1 base, V lost 7 bases, and 2 bases had no gene match. CDR1 is SQVTM, CDR2 ANQGSEA, per germline. The CDR3 loop spans 12 amino acids. The CDR3 sequence is CSAAGRTDTQYF. As DNA, the CDR3 is TGCAGCGCAGCGGGACGCACAGATACGCAGTATTTT.

The chain recombines TRBV14 with TRBJ2-7; 10 bases are a match to TRBD1. Losses at the gene ends were 5 bases for V and 3 bases for J; bases not matched to a gene: 1. The CDR3 has 13 amino acids. Germline CDR1 SGHDN, CDR2 FVKESK. The CDR3: CASSDRGLYEQYF. The CDR3 region has the DNA TGTGCCAGCAGCGACAGGGGGCTCTACGAGCAGTACTTC.